This T cell receptor (beta chain) is from a study of identical twins. With 10 bases removed from V and 2 bases from J, the gap between germline ends came to 9 bases. Germline V CDR1 and CDR2: MNHEY, SVGEGT. The CDR3 length is 11 residues. One entry per CDR3 protein, called by TCRdb with MiXCR from the 5' RACE reads. The profile shows about 1.7 million distinct CDR3 sequences, less than 40% of them singletons. In regard to this clonotype: No antigen is known for it.

Notes on the study in general: Analyses of zero insertions could be partly confounded by invariant MAIT and iNKT cells. Compared with unrelated sharing, twin-shared out-of-frame alpha sequences had more low-probability sequences.

All donors comprised healthy Caucasians. The sequenced sample was cord blood. This clonotype was obtained from a newborn girl in good health. This sequence joins TRBV6-2 or TRBV6-3 and TRBJ2-7; D ambiguous. CDR3 region: CANSQTYEQYF. CDR3 DNA: TGTGCCAACAGCCAGACCTACGAGCAGTACTTC.